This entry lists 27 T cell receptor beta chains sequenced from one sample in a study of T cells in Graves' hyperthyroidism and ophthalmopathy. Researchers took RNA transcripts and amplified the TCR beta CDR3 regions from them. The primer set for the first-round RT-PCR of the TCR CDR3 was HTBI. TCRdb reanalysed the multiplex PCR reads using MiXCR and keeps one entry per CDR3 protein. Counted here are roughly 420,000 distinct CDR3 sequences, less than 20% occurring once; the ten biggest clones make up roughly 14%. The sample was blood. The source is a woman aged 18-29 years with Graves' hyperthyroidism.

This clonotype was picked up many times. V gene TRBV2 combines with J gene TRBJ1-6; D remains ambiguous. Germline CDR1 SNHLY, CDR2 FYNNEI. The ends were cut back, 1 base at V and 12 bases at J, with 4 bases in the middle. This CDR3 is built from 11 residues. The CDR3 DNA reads TGTGCCAGCAGTGAAGATTTACCCCTCCACTTT. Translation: CASSEDLPLHF. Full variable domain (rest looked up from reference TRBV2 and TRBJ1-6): EPEVTQTPSHQVTQMGQEVILRCVPISNHLYFYWYRQILGQKVEFLVSFYNNEISEKSEIFDDQFSVERPDGSNFTLKIRSTKLEDSAMYFCASSEDLPLHFGNGTRLTVT.

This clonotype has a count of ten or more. The CDR3 spells CASSEFVGGNYGYTF. In nucleotides, the CDR3 is TGTGCCAGCAGCGAGTTTGTGGGGGGTAACTATGGCTACACCTTC. J is TRBJ1-2 and V is TRBV9, with D perhaps TRBD1 (5 bases). V was clipped by 3 bases and J by 1 base, with 13 bases between them. From germline, CDR1 is SGDLS and CDR2 YYNGEE. The CDR3 has 15 amino acids.

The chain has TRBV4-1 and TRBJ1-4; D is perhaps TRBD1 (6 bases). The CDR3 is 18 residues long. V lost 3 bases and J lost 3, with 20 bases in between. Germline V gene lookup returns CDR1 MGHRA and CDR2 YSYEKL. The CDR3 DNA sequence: TGCGCCAGCAGCCATCCGCTGAGGGGGGGCTCTTCTAATGAAAAACTGTTTTTT. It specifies CASSHPLRGGSSNEKLFF.

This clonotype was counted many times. The CDR3 DNA sequence: TGTGCCAGCAGCTTAACAGCGGGATCGAACACCGGGGAGCTGTTTTTT. It yields the protein CASSLTAGSNTGELFF. The J gene is TRBJ2-2, the V gene TRBV11-2; 7 bases are shared with TRBD2. The germline CDR1 and CDR2 sequences are SGHAT and FQNNGV. V shed 2 bases, J shed 0 bases, and the junction held 3 bases outside the gene matches. CDR3 length: 16 amino acids.

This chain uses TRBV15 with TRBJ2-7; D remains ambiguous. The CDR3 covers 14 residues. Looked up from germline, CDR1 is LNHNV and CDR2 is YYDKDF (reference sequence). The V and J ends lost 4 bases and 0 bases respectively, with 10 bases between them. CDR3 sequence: CATSTLTSSYEQYF. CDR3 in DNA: TGTGCCACCAGCACCCTAACAAGCTCCTACGAGCAGTACTTC.

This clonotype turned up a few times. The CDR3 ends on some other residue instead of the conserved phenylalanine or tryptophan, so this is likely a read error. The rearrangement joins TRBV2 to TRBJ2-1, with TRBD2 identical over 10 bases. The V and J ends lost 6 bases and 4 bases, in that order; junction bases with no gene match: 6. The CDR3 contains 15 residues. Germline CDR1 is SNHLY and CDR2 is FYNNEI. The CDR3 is CASSLLAGLYNEQFL. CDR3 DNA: TGTGCCAGCAGCTTACTAGCGGGGCTATACAATGAGCAGTTCCTC.

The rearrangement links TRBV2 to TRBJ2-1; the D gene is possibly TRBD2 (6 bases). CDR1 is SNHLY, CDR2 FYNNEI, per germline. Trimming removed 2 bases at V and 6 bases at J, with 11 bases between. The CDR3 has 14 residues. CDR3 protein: CASSERGTSNEQFF. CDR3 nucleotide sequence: TGTGCCAGCAGTGAACGGGGGACCTCCAATGAGCAGTTCTTC.

CDR3 sequence (DNA): TGTGCCAGCAAGGCGGTTGATAATTCACCCCTCCACTTT. It encodes CASKAVDNSPLHF. The chain links TRBV6-1 to TRBJ1-6; no clear D. CDR3 size: 13 residues. V gave up 7 bases and J gave up 5 bases, with 9 bases separating them. CDR1 is MNHNS, CDR2 SASEGT, per germline.

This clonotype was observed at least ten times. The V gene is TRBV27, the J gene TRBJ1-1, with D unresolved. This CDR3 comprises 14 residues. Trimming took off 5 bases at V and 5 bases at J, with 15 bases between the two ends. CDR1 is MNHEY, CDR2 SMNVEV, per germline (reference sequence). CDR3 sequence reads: CASSRRGGFTEAFF. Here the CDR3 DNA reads TGTGCCAGCAGTCGCCGGGGAGGGTTTACTGAAGCTTTCTTT.

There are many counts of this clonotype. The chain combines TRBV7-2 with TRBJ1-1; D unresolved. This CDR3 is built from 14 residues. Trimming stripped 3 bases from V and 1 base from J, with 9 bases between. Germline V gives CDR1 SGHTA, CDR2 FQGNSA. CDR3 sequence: CASSLGPRNTEAFF. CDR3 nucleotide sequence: TGTGCCAGCAGCTTGGGCCCCCGGAACACTGAAGCTTTCTTT.

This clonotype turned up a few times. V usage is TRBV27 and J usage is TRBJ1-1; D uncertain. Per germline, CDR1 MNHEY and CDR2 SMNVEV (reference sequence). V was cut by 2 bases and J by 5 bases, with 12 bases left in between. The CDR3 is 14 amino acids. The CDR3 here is CASSLHRTNTEAFF. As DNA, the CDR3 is TGTGCCAGCAGTTTACACCGGACCAATACTGAAGCTTTCTTT.

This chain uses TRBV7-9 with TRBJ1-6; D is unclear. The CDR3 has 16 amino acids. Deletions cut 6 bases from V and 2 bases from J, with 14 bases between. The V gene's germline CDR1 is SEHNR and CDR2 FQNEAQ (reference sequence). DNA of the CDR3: TGTGCCAGCAGTACATGGGCAGGCACCTATAATTCACCCCTCCACTTT. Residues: CASSTWAGTYNSPLHF.

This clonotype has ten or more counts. CDR3 in amino acids: CSASQRGGPPAYEQYF. DNA for the CDR3: TGCAGTGCTAGTCAGCGGGGGGGCCCCCCGGCCTACGAGCAGTACTTC. The genes are TRBV20-1 and TRBJ2-7; 10 bases are shared with TRBD2. Germline assignment: CDR1 DFQATT and CDR2 SNEGSKA (reference sequence). The length of the CDR3 is 16 residues. V was pared by 3 bases and J by 2 bases, with 10 bases of the junction left unmatched.

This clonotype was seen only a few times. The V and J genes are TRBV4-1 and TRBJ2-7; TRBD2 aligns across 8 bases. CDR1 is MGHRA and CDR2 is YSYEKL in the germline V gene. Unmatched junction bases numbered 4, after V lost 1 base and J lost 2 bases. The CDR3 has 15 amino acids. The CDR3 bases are TGCGCCAGCAGCCAAGGACTAGCGCAGACCTACGAGCAGTACTTC. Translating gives CASSQGLAQTYEQYF.

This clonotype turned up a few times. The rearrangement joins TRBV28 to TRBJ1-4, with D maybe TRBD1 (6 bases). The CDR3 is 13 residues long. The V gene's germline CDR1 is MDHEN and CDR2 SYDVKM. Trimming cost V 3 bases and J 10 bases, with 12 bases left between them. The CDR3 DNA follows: TGTGCCAGCAGTTTGGGGACAACCGGAAAACTGTTTTTT. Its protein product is CASSLGTTGKLFF.

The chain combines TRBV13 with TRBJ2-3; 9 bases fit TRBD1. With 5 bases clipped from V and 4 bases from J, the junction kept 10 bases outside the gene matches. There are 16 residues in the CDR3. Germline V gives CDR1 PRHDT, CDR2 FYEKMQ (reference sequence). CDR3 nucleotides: TGTGCCAGCAGCCTACCGGGACAGGGTGTGGCAGATACGCAGTATTTT. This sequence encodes CASSLPGQGVADTQYF.

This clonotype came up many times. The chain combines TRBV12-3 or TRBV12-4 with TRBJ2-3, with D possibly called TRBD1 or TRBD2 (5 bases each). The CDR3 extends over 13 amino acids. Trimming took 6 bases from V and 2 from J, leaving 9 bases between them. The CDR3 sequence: CASRGDLTDTQYF. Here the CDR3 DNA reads TGTGCCAGCAGAGGGGACCTCACAGATACGCAGTATTTT.

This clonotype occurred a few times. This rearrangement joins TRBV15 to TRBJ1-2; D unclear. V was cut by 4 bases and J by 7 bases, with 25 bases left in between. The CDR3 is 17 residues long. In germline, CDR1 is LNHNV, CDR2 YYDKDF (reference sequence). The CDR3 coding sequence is TGTGCCACCAGCACGCGGGCCCCCCTGGGAGAACACGGTGGCTACACCTTC. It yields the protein CATSTRAPLGEHGGYTF. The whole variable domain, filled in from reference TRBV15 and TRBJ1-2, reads DAMVIQNPRYQVTQFGKPVTLSCSQTLNHNVMYWYQQKSSQAPKLLFHYYDKDFNNEADTPDNFQSRRPNTSFCFLDIRSPGLGDTAMYLCATSTRAPLGEHGGYTFGSGTRLTVV.

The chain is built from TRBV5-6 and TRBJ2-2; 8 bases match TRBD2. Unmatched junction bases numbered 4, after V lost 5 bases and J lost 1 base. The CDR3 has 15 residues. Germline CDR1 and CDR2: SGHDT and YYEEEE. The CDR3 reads CASRFSGKNTGELFF. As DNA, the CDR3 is TGTGCCAGCAGGTTTAGCGGGAAGAACACCGGGGAGCTGTTTTTT. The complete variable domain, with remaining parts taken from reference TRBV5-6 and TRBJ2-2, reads DAGVTQSPTHLIKTRGQQVTLRCSPKSGHDTVSWYQQALGQGPQFIFQYYEEEERQRGNFPDRFSGHQFPNYSSELNVNALLLGDSALYLCASRFSGKNTGELFFGEGSRLTVL.

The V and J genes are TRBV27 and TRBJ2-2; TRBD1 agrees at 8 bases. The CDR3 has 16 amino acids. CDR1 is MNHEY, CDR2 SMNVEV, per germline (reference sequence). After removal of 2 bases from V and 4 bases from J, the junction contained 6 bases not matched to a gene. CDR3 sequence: CASSLEPGGGTGELFF. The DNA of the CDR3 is TGTGCCAGCAGTTTAGAGCCAGGGGGCGGCACCGGGGAGCTGTTTTTT.

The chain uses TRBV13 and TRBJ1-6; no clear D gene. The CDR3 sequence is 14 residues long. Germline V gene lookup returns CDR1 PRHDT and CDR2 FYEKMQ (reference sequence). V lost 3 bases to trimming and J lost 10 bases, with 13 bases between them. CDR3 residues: CASSLGSIPSPLHF. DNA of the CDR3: TGTGCCAGCAGCTTGGGCAGTATACCCTCACCCCTCCACTTT.

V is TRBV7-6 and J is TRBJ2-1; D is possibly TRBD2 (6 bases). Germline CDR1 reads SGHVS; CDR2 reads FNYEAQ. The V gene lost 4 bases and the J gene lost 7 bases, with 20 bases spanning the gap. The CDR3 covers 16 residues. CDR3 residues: CASSSLLARRMNEQFF. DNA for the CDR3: TGTGCCAGCAGCTCCCTCCTAGCGAGAAGGATGAATGAGCAGTTCTTC.

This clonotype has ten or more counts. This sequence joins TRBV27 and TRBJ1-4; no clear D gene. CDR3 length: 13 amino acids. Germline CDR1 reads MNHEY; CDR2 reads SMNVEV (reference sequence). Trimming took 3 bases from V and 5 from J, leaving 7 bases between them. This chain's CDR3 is CASSLVRNEKLFF. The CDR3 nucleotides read TGTGCCAGCAGTTTGGTGCGGAATGAAAAACTGTTTTTT.

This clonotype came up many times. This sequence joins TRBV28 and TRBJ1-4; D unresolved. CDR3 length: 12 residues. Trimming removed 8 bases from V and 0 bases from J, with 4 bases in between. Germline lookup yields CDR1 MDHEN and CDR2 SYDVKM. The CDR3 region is CASGPTNEKLFF. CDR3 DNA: TGTGCCAGCGGTCCAACTAATGAAAAACTGTTTTTT.

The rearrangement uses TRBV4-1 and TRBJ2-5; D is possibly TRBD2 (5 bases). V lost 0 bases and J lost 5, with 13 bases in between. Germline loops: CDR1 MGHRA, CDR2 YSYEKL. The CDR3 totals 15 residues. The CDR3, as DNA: TGCGCCAGCAGCCAAGAAGAACAGCGGAGGGAGACCCAGTACTTC. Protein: CASSQEEQRRETQYF.

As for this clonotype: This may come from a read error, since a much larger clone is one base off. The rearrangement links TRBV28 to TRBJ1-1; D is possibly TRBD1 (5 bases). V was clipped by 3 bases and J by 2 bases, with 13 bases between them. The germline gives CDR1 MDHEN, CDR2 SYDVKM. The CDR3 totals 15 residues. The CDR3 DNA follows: TGTGCCAGCAGTTTGGCCGTAGGGGTTAACACTGAAGCTTTCTTT. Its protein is CASSLAVGVNTEAFF.

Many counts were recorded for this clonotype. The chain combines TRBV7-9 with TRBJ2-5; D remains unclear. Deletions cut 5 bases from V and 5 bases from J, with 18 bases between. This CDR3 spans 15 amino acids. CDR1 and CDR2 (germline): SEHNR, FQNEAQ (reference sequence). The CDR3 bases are TGTGCCAGCAGCCCCATGGATGAGATCGTGGAGACCCAGTACTTC. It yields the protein CASSPMDEIVETQYF.